Listed here is a single TCR beta chain. Participants, about 18 to 100 years old, spanned 24 US areas. This sample is part of a study of blood T cell repertoires in COVID-19. Study information: Specimens from acute and convalescent COVID-19 originated in the United States, Italy and Spain.

The V end lost 5 bases, the J end lost 2 bases, and 13 bases lay between the germline ends. The CDR3 has 14 amino acids. Germline V gene data show CDR1 as LNHNV and CDR2 as YYDKDF (reference sequence). Original processing methods: Amplification of reference gene primers was used by the study to estimate nucleated cell counts. Profiling relied on immunoSEQ multiplex PCR, and the TCRdb table lists in-frame clones only, not all of them. V, J and clone size are those of that table, while D and trimming were read from the DNA. Among 300,000 to 400,000 clones listed, roughly 88% were seen once. The chain is built from TRBV15 and TRBJ2-7, with D perhaps matching TRBD1 (6 bases). The sequence came from a woman aged 25 to 39 with acute COVID-19. Sequencing was performed on PBMCs or T cells enriched from blood (not recorded which). The CDR3 loop reads CATSHVQGTYEQYF. The CDR3 DNA is TGTGCCACCAGCCACGTACAGGGAACCTACGAGCAGTACTTC.